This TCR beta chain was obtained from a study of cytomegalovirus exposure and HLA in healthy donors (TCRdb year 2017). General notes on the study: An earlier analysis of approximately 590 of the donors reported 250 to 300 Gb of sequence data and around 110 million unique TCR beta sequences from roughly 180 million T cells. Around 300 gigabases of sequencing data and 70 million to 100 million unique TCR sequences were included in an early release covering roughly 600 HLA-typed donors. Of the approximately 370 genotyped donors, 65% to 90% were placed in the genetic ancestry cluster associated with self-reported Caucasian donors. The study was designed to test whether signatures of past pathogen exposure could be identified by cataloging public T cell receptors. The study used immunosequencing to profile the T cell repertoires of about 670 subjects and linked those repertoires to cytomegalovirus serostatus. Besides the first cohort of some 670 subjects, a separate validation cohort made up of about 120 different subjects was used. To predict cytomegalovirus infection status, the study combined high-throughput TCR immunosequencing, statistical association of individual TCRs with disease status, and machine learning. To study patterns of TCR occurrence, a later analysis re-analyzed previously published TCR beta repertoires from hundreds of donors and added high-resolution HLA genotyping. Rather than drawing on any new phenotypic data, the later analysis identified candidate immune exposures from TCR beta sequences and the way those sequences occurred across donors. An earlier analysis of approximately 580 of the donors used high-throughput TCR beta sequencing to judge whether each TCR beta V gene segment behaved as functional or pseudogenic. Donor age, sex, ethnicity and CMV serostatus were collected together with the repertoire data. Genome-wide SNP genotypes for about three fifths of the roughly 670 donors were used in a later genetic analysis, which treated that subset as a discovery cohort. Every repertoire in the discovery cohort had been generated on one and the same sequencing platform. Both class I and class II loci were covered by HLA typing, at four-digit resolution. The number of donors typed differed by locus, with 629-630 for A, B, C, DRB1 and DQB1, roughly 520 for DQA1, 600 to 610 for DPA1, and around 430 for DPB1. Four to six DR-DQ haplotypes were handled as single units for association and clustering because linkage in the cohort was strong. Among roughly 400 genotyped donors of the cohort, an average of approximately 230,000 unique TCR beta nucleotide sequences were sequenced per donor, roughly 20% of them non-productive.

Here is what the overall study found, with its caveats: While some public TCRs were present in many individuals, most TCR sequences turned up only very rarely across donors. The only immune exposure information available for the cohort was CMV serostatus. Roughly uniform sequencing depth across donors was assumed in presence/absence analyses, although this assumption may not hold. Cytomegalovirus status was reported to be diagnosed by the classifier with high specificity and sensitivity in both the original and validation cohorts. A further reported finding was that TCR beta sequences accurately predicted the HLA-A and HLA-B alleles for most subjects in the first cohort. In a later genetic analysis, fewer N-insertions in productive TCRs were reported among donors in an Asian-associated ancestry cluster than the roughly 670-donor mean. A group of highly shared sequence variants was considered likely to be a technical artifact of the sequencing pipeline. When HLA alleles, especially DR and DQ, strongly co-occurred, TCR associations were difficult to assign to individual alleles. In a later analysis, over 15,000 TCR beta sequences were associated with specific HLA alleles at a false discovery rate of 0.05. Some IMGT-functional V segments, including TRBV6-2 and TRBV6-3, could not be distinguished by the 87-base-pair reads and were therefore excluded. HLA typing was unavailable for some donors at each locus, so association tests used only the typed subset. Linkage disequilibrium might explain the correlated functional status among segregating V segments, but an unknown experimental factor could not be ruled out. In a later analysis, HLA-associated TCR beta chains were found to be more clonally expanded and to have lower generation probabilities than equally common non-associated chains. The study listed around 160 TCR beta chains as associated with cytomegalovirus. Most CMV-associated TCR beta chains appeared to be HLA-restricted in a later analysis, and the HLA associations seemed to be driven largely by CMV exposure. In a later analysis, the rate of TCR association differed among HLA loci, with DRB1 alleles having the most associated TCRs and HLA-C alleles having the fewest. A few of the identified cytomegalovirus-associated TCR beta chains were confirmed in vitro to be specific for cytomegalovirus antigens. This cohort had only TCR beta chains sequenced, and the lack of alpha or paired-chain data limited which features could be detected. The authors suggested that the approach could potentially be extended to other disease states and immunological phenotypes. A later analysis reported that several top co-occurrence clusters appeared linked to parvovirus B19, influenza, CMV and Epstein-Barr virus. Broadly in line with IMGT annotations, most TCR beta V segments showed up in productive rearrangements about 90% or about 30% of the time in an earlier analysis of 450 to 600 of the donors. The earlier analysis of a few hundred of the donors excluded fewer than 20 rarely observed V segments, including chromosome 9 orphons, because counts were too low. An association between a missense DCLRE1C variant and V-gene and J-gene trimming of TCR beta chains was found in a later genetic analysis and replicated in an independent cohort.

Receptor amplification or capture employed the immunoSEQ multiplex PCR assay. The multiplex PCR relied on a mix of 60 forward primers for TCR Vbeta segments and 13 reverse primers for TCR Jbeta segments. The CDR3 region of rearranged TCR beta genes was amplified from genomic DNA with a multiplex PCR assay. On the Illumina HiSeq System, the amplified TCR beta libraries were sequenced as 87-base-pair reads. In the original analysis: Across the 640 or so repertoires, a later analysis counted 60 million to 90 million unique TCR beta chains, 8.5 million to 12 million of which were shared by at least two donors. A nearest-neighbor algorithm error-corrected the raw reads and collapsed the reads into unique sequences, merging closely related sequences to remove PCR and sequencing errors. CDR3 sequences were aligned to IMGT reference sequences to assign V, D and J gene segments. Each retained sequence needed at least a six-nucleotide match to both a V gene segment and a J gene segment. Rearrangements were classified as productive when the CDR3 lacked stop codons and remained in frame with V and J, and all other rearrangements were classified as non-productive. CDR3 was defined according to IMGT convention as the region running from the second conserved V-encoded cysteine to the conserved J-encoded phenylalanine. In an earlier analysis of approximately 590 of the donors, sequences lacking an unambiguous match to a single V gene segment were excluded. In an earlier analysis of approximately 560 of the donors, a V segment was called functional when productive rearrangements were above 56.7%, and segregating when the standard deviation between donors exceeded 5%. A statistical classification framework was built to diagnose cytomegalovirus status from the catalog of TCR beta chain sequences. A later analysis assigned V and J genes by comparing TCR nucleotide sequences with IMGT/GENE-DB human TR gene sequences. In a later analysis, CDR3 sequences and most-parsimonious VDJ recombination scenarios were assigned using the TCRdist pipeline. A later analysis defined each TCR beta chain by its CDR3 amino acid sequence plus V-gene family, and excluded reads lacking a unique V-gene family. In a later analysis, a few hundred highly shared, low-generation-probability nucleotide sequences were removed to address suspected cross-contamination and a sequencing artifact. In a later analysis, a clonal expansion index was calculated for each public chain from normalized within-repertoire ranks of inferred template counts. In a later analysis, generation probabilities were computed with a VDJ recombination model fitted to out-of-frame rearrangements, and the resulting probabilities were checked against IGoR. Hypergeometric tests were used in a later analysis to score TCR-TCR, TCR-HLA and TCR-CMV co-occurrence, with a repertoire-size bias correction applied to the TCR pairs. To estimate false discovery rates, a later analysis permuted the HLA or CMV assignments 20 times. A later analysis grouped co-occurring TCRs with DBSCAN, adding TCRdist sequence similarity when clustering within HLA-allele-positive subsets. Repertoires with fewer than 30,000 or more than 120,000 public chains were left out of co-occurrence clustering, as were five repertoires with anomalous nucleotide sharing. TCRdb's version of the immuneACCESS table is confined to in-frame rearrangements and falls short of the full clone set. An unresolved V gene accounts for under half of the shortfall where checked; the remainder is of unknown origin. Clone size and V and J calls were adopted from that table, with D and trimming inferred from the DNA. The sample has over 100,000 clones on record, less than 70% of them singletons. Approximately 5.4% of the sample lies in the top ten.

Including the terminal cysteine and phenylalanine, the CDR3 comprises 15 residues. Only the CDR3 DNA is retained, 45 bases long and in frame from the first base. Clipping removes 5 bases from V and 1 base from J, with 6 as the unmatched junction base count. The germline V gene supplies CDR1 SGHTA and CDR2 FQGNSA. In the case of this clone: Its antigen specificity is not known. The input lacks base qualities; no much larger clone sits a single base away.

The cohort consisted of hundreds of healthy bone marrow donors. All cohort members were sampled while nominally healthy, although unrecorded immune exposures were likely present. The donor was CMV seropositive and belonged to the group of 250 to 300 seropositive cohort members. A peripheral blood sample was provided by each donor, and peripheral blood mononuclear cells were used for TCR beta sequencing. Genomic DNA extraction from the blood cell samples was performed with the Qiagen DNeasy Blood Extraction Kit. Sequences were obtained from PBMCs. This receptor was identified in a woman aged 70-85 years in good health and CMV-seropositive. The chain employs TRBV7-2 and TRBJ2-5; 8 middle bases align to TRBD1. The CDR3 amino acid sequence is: CASSQGDRIQETQYF. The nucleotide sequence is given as TGTGCCAGCAGCCAGGGGGACAGGATCCAAGAGACCCAGTACTTC.